The source of this T cell receptor beta chain is a study of early stage breast cancer tumors. On the study more broadly: Twelve of the 16 invasive tumors were ER+, PR+ and HER2-. Study-wide points: Blood repertoires resembled normal breast more than tumor.

Each tumor contributed about 20-55 mg of diced tissue. This CDR3 contains 14 residues. Per the germline V gene, CDR1 is ENHRY and CDR2 is SYGVKD. The trim removed 3 bases at V and 4 bases at J, leaving 6 bases unmatched. Notes on this clone: Its antigen is unknown.

TCRdb's table, derived via immunoSEQ multiplex PCR, lists solely in-frame clones and lacks some. The data contain roughly 3,600 clones, 65% to 80% of them singletons. The specimen sequenced was breast tumor tissue. The rearrangement links TRBV10-3 to TRBJ2-7, with 7 bases matching TRBD2. The TCR originated in a person in their 40s with breast cancer. The CDR3 DNA follows: TGTGCCATCAGTGAAGAGGGACTAAGTTACGAGCAGTACTTC. It translates to CAISEEGLSYEQYF.